This paragraph covers one T cell receptor beta chain sequence. Its antigen is as yet unknown. This entry comes from a study of blood T cells in healthy people across ages. Then a second PCR, running about 6 to 12 cycles, was carried out with a sample-barcoded 5' primer and a J-beta primer mix. TCRdb itself ran the 5' RACE reads through MiXCR, one entry per CDR3 protein. The sample lists around 400,000 distinct CDR3 sequences, roughly half occurring once. The CDR3 has 15 residues. Germline loops: CDR1 DFQATT, CDR2 SNEGSKA (reference sequence). Trimming pared 6 bases from V and 4 bases from J, leaving 20 bases between. General study findings and limits: Older age coincided with a roughly linear decline in TCR beta diversity per million T cells. Whereas aged donors had fewer naive CD4+ cells, long-lived donors had more of them and higher diversity.

The TCR originated in a man in his sixties in good health. The V and J genes are TRBV20-1 and TRBJ2-3, with a weak D call TRBD2 (6 bases). The material sequenced was blood. The CDR3 DNA reads as TGCAGTGCCACCGGGGCCCCAGCTAGCGCAGATACGCAGTATTTT. Amino acid sequence: CSATGAPASADTQYF.